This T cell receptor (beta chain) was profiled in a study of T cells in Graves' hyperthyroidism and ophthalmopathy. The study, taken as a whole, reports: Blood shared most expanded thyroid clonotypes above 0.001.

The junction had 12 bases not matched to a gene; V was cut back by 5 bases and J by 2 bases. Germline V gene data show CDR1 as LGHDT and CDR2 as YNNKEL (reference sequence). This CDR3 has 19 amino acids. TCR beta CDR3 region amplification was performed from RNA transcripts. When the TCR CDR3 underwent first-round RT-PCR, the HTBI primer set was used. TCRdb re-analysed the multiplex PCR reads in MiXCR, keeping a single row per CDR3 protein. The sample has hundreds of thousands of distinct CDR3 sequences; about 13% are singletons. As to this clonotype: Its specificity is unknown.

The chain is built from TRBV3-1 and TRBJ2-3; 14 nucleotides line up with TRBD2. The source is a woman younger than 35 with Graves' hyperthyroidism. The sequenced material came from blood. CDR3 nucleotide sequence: TGTGCCAGCAGCAAGCGGACTAGCGGGGGGATTGTGACCACAGATACGCAGTATTTT. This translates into CASSKRTSGGIVTTDTQYF.